These 14 T cell receptor beta chains were sequenced from one sample in a study of CD8 T cells in ankylosing spondylitis. Whole-study findings and limits: Roughly eight highly homologous variants made up a TCR beta motif that seemed to typify ankylosing spondylitis blood.

For these TCRs, the target antigens are not known. TCRdb independently ran MiXCR on the 5' RACE reads; one entry per CDR3 protein. The data show about 450,000 distinct CDR3 sequences, more than 25% seen once. Sequencing used blood, either unsorted or a sorted T cell fraction (not recorded which). Receptors were obtained from a male donor with ankylosing spondylitis.

This clonotype was seen more than once but under ten times. The V and J genes are TRBV9 and TRBJ2-3, with TRBD2 matching 10 bases. Germline V gene lookup returns CDR1 SGDLS and CDR2 YYNGEE. The CDR3 totals 15 residues. The V and J ends lost 0 bases and 4 bases, in that order; junction bases with no gene match: 2. The CDR3: CASSVASGSADTQYF. The CDR3 DNA sequence: TGTGCCAGCAGCGTAGCTAGCGGGAGCGCAGATACGCAGTATTTT.

This clonotype was recorded a few times. The chain employs TRBV25-1 and TRBJ1-2, with unresolved D. Trimming left V 4 bases short and J 4 bases short, with 16 bases between. This CDR3 comprises 15 residues. Germline CDR1 is MGHDK and CDR2 is SYGVNS. The CDR3 sequence: CASSGPPEGVYGYTF. CDR3 nucleotide sequence: TGTGCCAGCAGTGGGCCGCCCGAGGGCGTCTATGGCTACACCTTC.

The rearrangement links TRBV7-6 to TRBJ2-3, with D tentatively TRBD2 (5 bases). Germline V lookup: CDR1 SGHVS, CDR2 FNYEAQ. This CDR3 comprises 16 residues. V lost 1 base and J lost 5, with 16 bases in between. CDR3 DNA: TGTGCCAGCAGCTTAGTGTCTAGCTCGGAGGTAGATACGCAGTATTTT. It is translated as CASSLVSSSEVDTQYF.

This clonotype occurred many times. The chain is built from TRBV5-1 and TRBJ2-5; D may be TRBD1 (5 bases). V lost 4 bases and J lost 0, with 10 bases in between. The germline gives CDR1 SGHRS, CDR2 YFSETQ. The CDR3 loop spans 14 amino acids. The CDR3 here is CASSIMTDQETQYF. The CDR3 DNA reads TGCGCCAGCAGCATCATGACAGACCAAGAGACCCAGTACTTC.

This chain joins TRBV27 and TRBJ2-5; no definite D call. Per germline, CDR1 MNHEY and CDR2 SMNVEV (reference sequence). The CDR3 is made up of 13 amino acids. V was shortened by 6 bases and J by 0 bases, with 8 bases between the two germline ends. The CDR3 reads CASRNQYQETQYF. As DNA, the CDR3 is TGTGCCAGCAGAAATCAGTACCAAGAGACCCAGTACTTC.

This clonotype occurred a few times. The chain recombines TRBV20-1 with TRBJ2-2; 9 bases map to TRBD2. J lost 1 base, V lost 5 bases, and 5 bases had no gene match. The CDR3 spans 15 residues. Germline CDR1 is DFQATT and CDR2 is SNEGSKA (reference sequence). Here the CDR3 reads CSAFGTSLNTGELFF. The CDR3 bases are TGCAGTGCTTTCGGGACTAGCCTGAACACCGGGGAGCTGTTTTTT.

The chain combines TRBV7-9 with TRBJ2-1, with 10 positions matching TRBD2. Unmatched junction bases numbered 6, after V lost 5 bases and J lost 2 bases. Germline values: CDR1 SEHNR, CDR2 FQNEAQ (reference sequence). This CDR3 has 16 residues. The CDR3 sequence: CASSITSGKTYNEQFF. CDR3 nucleotide sequence: TGTGCCAGCAGCATAACTAGCGGGAAGACCTACAATGAGCAGTTCTTC.

J is TRBJ2-1 and V is TRBV24-1, with 14 bases identical to TRBD2. Trimming at V came to 5 bases and at J to 7 bases, leaving 6 bases not matched to a gene. This CDR3 spans 16 amino acids. CDR1 and CDR2 (germline): KGHDR, SFDVKD. CDR3 sequence reads: CATSVPTSGRGNEQFF. The CDR3 nucleotides read TGTGCCACCAGTGTCCCGACTAGCGGGAGGGGGAATGAGCAGTTCTTC.

This sequence joins TRBV14 and TRBJ1-1; D call uncertain. Germline loops: CDR1 SGHDN, CDR2 FVKESK. This CDR3 comprises 13 residues. The ends were cut back, 0 bases at V and 12 bases at J, with 14 bases in the middle. DNA for the CDR3: TGTGCCAGCAGCCAAGAGCAACCGGGCGTACCTTTCTTT. Translated, it gives CASSQEQPGVPFF. The complete variable domain, with remaining parts taken from reference TRBV14 and TRBJ1-1, reads EAGVTQFPSHSVIEKGQTVTLRCDPISGHDNLYWYRRVMGKEIKFLLHFVKESKQDESGMPNNRFLAERTGGTYSTLKVQPAELEDSGVYFCASSQEQPGVPFFGQGTRLTVV.

The V call is TRBV20-1, the J call TRBJ2-3, with 7 nucleotides matching TRBD2. Per germline, CDR1 DFQATT and CDR2 SNEGSKA (reference sequence). CDR3 size: 15 residues. Losses at the gene ends were 6 bases for V and 0 bases for J; bases not matched to a gene: 9. The CDR3 region is CSAPTSEISTDTQYF. CDR3 sequence (DNA): TGCAGTGCCCCAACTAGCGAGATTAGCACAGATACGCAGTATTTT.

This sequence joins TRBV5-1 and TRBJ2-3; tentative D call: TRBD1 (6 bases). Trimming took 4 bases from V and 12 from J, leaving 18 bases between them. Per the germline V gene, CDR1 is SGHRS and CDR2 is YFSETQ. This CDR3 is 13 amino acids long. This CDR3 is CASSPTRDTPQYF. The CDR3 DNA reads TGCGCCAGCAGCCCCACCCGGGACACTCCACAGTATTTT.

This clonotype was detected many times. The rearrangement uses TRBV5-1 and TRBJ1-1; no definite D call. The CDR3 consists of 14 residues. Looked up from germline, CDR1 is SGHRS and CDR2 is YFSETQ. Between the trimmed V and J ends, which lost 2 bases and 0 bases, there was a span of 8 bases. In nucleotides, the CDR3 is TGCGCCAGCAGCTTTTCGTCCCTGAACACTGAAGCTTTCTTT. This gives the protein CASSFSSLNTEAFF.

This clonotype was detected a few times. The CDR3 spells CASSQGQGLYTGELFF. CDR3 sequence (DNA): TGTGCCAGCAGCCAAGGACAGGGGTTGTACACCGGGGAGCTGTTTTTT. This rearrangement joins TRBV14 to TRBJ2-2; 8 positions agree with TRBD1. The CDR3 consists of 16 residues. The J segment lost 3 bases and the V segment lost 1 base, leaving 4 bases of the junction unmatched. The germline CDR1 and CDR2 sequences are SGHDN and FVKESK.

The CDR3 protein is CASSSSPGTSGSSYNEQFF. CDR3 DNA: TGTGCCAGCAGCTCCAGTCCCGGGACTAGCGGGTCCTCCTACAATGAGCAGTTCTTC. The genes are TRBV11-1 and TRBJ2-1, with 12 bases matching TRBD2. Germline V gene lookup returns CDR1 SGHAT and CDR2 FQDESV (reference sequence). V dropped 4 bases and J dropped 0; count of bases not matched to a gene: 10. The CDR3 is 19 residues long.